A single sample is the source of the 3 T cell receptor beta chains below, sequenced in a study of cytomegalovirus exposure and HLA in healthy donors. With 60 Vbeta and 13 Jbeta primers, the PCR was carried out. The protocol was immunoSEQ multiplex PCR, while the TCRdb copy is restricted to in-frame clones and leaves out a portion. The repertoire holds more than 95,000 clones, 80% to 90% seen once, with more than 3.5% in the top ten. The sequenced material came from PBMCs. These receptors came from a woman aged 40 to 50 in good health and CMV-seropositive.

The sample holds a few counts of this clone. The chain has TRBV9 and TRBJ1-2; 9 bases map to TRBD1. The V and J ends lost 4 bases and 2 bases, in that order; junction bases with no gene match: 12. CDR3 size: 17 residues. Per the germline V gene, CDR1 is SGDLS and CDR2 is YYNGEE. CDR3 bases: TGTGCCAGCAGCCTAGGACAGGGGTCACCTTTGAACTATGGCTACACCTTC. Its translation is CASSLGQGSPLNYGYTF. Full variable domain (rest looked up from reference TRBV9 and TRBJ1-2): DSGVTQTPKHLITATGQRVTLRCSPRSGDLSVYWYQQSLDQGLQFLIQYYNGEERAKGNILERFSAQQFPDLHSELNLSSLELGDSALYFCASSLGQGSPLNYGYTFGSGTRLTVV.

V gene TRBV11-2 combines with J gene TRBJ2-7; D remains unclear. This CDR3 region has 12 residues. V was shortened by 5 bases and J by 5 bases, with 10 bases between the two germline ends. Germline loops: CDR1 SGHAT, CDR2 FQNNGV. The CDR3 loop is CASSPSLNEQYF. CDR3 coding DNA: TGTGCCAGCAGCCCTAGTCTAAACGAGCAGTACTTC.

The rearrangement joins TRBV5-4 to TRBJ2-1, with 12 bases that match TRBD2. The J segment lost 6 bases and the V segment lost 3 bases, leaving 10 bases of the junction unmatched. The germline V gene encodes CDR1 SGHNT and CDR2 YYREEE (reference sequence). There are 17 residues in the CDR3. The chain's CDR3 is CASSWGSLTSGSNEQFF. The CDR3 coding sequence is TGTGCCAGCAGCTGGGGCTCTTTGACTAGCGGGAGCAATGAGCAGTTCTTC.